The 21 T cell receptor beta chains listed next were all sequenced from one sample in a study of blood T cell repertoires in COVID-19. Generated by immunoSEQ multiplex PCR, the TCRdb table keeps only in-frame clones and is missing some. In the table there are some 30,000 clones, 75% to 90% of which are singletons. Material: peripheral blood. The source of these receptors is a woman aged 80 or over with active or convalescent COVID-19.

The chain employs TRBV24-1 and TRBJ1-3, with TRBD1 matching 7 bases. Germline-derived CDR1 and CDR2 are KGHDR and SFDVKD. V was pared by 3 bases and J by 3 bases, with 4 bases of the junction left unmatched. The CDR3 is made up of 15 amino acids. The CDR3 bases are TGTGCCACCAGTGATGACAGGGTTCTTGGAAACACCATATATTTT. Encoded protein: CATSDDRVLGNTIYF.

The CDR3, as DNA: TGTGCCAGCAATACAGGGGGGCGTCCCTACGAGCAGTACTTC. Its protein is CASNTGGRPYEQYF. The rearrangement links TRBV28 to TRBJ2-7, with TRBD1 matching over 8 bases. CDR1 is MDHEN and CDR2 is SYDVKM in the germline V gene. The V segment lost 7 bases and the J segment 2 bases; nucleotides outside the gene matches: 7. The length of the CDR3 is 14 residues.

The V gene is TRBV25-1, the J gene TRBJ2-3; possible D gene TRBD2, 7 bases. This CDR3 region has 15 residues. V was cut by 1 base and J by 1 base, with 9 bases left in between. CDR1 is MGHDK, CDR2 SYGVNS, per germline. The CDR3: CASSEWGGRTDTQYF. DNA for the CDR3: TGTGCCAGCAGTGAATGGGGGGGGCGCACAGATACGCAGTATTTT.

This clone was picked up one time. This chain uses TRBV6-6 with TRBJ2-2; 7 nucleotides match TRBD1. The J segment lost 3 bases and the V segment lost 6 bases, leaving 7 bases of the junction unmatched. CDR1 and CDR2 from the germline V gene are MNHNY and SVGAGI (reference sequence). The CDR3 is 15 amino acids. The CDR3 reads CASRPTGFDTGELFF. The CDR3 DNA follows: TGTGCCAGCAGACCGACAGGGTTCGACACCGGGGAGCTGTTTTTT.

Only one count was recorded for this clone. The chain combines TRBV30 with TRBJ1-1, with D uncertain. This CDR3 has 12 amino acids. Trimming cost V 3 bases and J 6 bases, with 11 bases left between them. Germline values: CDR1 GTSNPN, CDR2 SVGIG (reference sequence). CDR3 in amino acids: CAWSPHLAEAFF. Here the CDR3 DNA reads TGTGCCTGGAGCCCCCACTTGGCTGAAGCTTTCTTT.

The chain links TRBV5-1 to TRBJ2-4; TRBD2 agrees at 12 bases. Germline trimming cut 0 bases from V and 6 bases from J; bases unmatched to any gene: 7. Per the germline V gene, CDR1 is SGHRS and CDR2 is YFSETQ. The CDR3 sequence is 17 residues long. Here the CDR3 DNA reads TGCGCCAGCAGCTTGGCCGAACTAGCGGGGGGTGTAAACATTCAGTACTTC. It is translated as CASSLAELAGGVNIQYF.

This sequence joins TRBV19 and TRBJ1-1, with D possibly TRBD1 on 5 matching bases. The CDR3 sequence is 13 residues long. From germline, CDR1 is LNHDA and CDR2 SQIVND (reference sequence). With 4 bases removed from V and 4 bases from J, the gap between germline ends came to 10 bases. The CDR3 reads CASSRQQVTEAFF. The CDR3 DNA reads as TGTGCCAGTAGTAGACAGCAGGTCACTGAAGCTTTCTTT.

The J gene is TRBJ2-7, the V gene TRBV7-8, with 7 bases identical to TRBD2. This CDR3 has 16 amino acids. The junction had 9 bases not matched to a gene; V was cut back by 4 bases and J by 0 bases. Germline CDR1 is SGHVS and CDR2 is FQNEAQ. CDR3 in amino acids: CASSSRASGSSYEQYF. In DNA form, the CDR3 reads TGTGCCAGCAGCTCGAGAGCTAGCGGTAGCTCCTACGAGCAGTACTTC.

The chain carries TRBV21-1 and TRBJ1-6. TRBV21-1 is a pseudogene. The CDR3 is 16 residues long. The CDR3 protein is CASSKNGPRGRPPLHF. The CDR3 nucleotides read TGTGCCAGCAGCAAAAACGGCCCGAGAGGGCGTCCACCCCTCCACTTT.

The chain links TRBV6-1 to TRBJ1-2; D is ambiguous. Germline V gives CDR1 MNHNS, CDR2 SASEGT. This CDR3 has 16 amino acids. Trimming stripped 1 base from V and 8 bases from J, with 20 bases between. As DNA, the CDR3 is TGTGCCAGCAGTGAAGATCGAGGACTAACCTCGCTGGGCTACACCTTC. Translating gives CASSEDRGLTSLGYTF.

This clone has a handful of counts. J is TRBJ1-5 and V is TRBV19, with D possibly TRBD1 on 5 matching bases. Trimming stripped 3 bases from V and 5 bases from J, with 14 bases between. Germline V gene sequence: CDR1 LNHDA, CDR2 SQIVND (reference sequence). The CDR3 extends over 15 amino acids. CDR3 sequence: CASSMIGREDQPQHF. DNA for the CDR3: TGTGCCAGTAGTATGATCGGCAGGGAGGATCAGCCCCAGCATTTT.

The chain links TRBV5-4 to TRBJ2-7, with D possibly TRBD1 on 5 matching bases. CDR3 length: 13 amino acids. With 1 base removed from V and 7 bases from J, the gap between germline ends came to 12 bases. Germline values: CDR1 SGHNT, CDR2 YYREEE (reference sequence). The CDR3: CASSLKGLVEQYF. DNA of the CDR3: TGTGCCAGCAGCTTGAAGGGGCTCGTGGAGCAGTACTTC.

The CDR3 is CASSLAGTTAAFF. The CDR3 coding sequence is TGTGCCAGCAGCTTAGCCGGGACAACTGCGGCTTTCTTT. This sequence joins TRBV7-9 and TRBJ1-1; perhaps TRBD1 as D (6 bases). V lost 0 bases and J lost 11, with 13 bases in between. The CDR3 spans 13 residues. Looked up from germline, CDR1 is SEHNR and CDR2 is FQNEAQ (reference sequence).

The CDR3: CASSTLTPGNGELFF. CDR3 nucleotides: TGTGCCAGTAGTACCTTGACGCCCGGGAACGGGGAGCTGTTTTTT. This chain connects TRBV19 to TRBJ2-2, with D perhaps TRBD2 (5 bases). CDR1 and CDR2 from the germline V gene are LNHDA and SQIVND (reference sequence). V lost 4 bases, J lost 7 bases, and 16 bases lay in between. This CDR3 comprises 15 residues.

This clone turned up a few times. The chain combines TRBV19 with TRBJ1-5; 10 positions match TRBD1. This CDR3 is 13 amino acids long. Germline-derived CDR1 and CDR2 are LNHDA and SQIVND (reference sequence). With V trimmed by 10 bases and J by 3 bases, 3 bases remained unmatched. CDR3 coding DNA: TGTGCCACTGGGACAGGGGCCAATCAGCCCCAGCATTTT. Translated, it gives CATGTGANQPQHF.

This clone is a singleton in its sample. This chain links TRBV5-4 with TRBJ2-3; 7 nucleotides match TRBD2. This CDR3 is built from 15 residues. Germline lookup yields CDR1 SGHNT and CDR2 YYREEE (reference sequence). V trimming: 5 bases; J trimming: 0 bases; junction bases outside the gene matches: 6. CDR3 sequence reads: CASRNQRGSTDTQYF. DNA for the CDR3: TGTGCCAGCAGGAACCAGCGGGGTAGCACAGATACGCAGTATTTT.

V usage is TRBV28 and J usage is TRBJ1-6, with TRBD1 matching over 10 bases. V gave up 3 bases and J gave up 10 bases; unmatched junction bases: 6. CDR3 size: 15 residues. The germline gives CDR1 MDHEN, CDR2 SYDVKM. For the CDR3, the DNA is TGTGCCAGCAGTTTCCGGGACAGGGGTTCGTCACCCCTCCACTTT. Translated, it gives CASSFRDRGSSPLHF.

This clone was detected only once. The chain employs TRBV5-8 and TRBJ1-3; 9 bases map to TRBD1. With 0 bases clipped from V and 1 base from J, the junction kept 11 bases outside the gene matches. This CDR3 is built from 19 residues. CDR1 SGHTS and CDR2 YDEGEE come from the germline V gene. This CDR3 reads CASSLVGQGLVGSGNTIYF. The DNA for the CDR3 is TGTGCCAGCAGCTTGGTGGGACAGGGATTAGTGGGGTCTGGAAACACCATATATTTT.

The chain links TRBV19 to TRBJ1-2, with D possibly matching TRBD1 (6 bases). The CDR3 length is 15 residues. The V gene's germline CDR1 is LNHDA and CDR2 SQIVND (reference sequence). The germline V and J ends were trimmed by 3 bases and 2 bases, with 13 bases remaining between them. The CDR3 DNA is TGTGCCAGTAGTATTTATTGGCAGGGGAACTATGGCTACACCTTC. Its translation: CASSIYWQGNYGYTF.

The chain links TRBV29-1 to TRBJ2-7; 11 nucleotides agree with TRBD1. Germline V gene sequence: CDR1 SQVTM, CDR2 ANQGSEA. The CDR3 runs to 13 residues. V lost 3 bases to trimming and J lost 6 bases; unmatched junction nucleotides: 4. In DNA form, the CDR3 reads TGCAGCGTTGAGACAGGGACAGGGGGCGAGCAGTACTTC. Translated: CSVETGTGGEQYF.

The gene calls are TRBV27 and TRBJ1-6; tentative D call: TRBD1 (5 bases). The germline V and J ends were trimmed by 3 bases and 13 bases, with 16 bases remaining between them. The CDR3 sequence is 14 residues long. Germline assignment: CDR1 MNHEY and CDR2 SMNVEV (reference sequence). In DNA form, the CDR3 reads TGTGCCAGCAGTTTCGGGGGAAGCAGTAATCCCCTCCACTTT. The encoded protein is CASSFGGSSNPLHF.